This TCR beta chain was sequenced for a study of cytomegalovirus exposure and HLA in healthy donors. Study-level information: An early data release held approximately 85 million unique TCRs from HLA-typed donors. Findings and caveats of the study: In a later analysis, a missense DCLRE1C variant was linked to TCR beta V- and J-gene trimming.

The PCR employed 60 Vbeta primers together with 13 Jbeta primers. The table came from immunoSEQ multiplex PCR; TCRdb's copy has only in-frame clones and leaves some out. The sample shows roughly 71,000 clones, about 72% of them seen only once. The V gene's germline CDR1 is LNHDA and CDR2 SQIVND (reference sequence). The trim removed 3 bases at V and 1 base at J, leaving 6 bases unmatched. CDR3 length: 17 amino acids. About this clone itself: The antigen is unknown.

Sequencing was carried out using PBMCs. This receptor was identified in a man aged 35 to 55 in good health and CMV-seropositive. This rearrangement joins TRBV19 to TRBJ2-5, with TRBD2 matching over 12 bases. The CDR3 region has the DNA TGTGCCAGTAGTATCAGGCTGACTAGCGGGGGCCAAGAGACCCAGTACTTC. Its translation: CASSIRLTSGGQETQYF.